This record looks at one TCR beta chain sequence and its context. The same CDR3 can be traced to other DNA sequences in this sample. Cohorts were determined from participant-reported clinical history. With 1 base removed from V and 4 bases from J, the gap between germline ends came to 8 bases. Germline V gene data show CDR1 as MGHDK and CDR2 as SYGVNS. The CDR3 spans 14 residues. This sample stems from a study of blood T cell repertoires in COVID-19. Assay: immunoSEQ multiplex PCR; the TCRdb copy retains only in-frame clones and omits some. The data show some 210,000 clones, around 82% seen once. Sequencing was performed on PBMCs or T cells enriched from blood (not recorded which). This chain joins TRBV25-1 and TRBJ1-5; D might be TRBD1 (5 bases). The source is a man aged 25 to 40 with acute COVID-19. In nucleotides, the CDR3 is TGTGCCAGCAGTGAATGGGGGGGGAATCAGCCCCAGCATTTT. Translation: CASSEWGGNQPQHF.